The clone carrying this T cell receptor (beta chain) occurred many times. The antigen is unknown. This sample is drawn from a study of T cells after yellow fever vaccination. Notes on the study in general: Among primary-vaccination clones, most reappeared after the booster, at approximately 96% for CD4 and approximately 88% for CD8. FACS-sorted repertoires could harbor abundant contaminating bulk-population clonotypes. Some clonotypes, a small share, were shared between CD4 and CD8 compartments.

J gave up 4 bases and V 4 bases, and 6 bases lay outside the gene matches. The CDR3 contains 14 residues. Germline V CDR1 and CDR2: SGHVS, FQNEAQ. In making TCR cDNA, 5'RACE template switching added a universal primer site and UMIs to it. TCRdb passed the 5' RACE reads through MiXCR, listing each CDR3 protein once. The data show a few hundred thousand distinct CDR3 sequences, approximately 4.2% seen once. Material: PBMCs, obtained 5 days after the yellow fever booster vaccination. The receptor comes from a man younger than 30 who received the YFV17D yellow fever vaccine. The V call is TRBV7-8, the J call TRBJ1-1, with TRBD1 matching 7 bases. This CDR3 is CASSSLTGFTEAFF. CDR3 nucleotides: TGTGCCAGCAGCTCGCTGACAGGGTTCACTGAAGCTTTCTTT. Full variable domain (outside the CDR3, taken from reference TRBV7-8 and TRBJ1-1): GAGVSQSPRYKVAKRGQDVALRCDPISGHVSLFWYQQALGQGPEFLTYFQNEAQLDKSGLPSDRFFAERPEGSVSTLKIQRTQQEDSAVYLCASSSLTGFTEAFFGQGTRLTVV.